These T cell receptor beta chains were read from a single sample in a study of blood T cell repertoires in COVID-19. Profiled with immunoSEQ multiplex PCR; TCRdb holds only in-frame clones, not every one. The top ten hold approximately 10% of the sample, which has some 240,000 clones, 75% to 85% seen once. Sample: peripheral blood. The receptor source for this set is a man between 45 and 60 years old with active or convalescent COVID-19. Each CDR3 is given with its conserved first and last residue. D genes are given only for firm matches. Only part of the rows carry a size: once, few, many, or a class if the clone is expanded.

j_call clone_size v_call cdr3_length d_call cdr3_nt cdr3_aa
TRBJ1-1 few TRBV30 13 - TGTGCCTGGAGTGTACTGTGGGCCACTGAAGCTTTCTTT CAWSVLWATEAFF
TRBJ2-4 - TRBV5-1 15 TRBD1 TGCGCCAGCAGCTTGGGGGACAGGGGGCCAGACATTCAGTACTTC CASSLGDRGPDIQYF
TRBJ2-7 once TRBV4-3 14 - TGCGCCAGCAGCCAAGGCCTAGTAGGTTACGAGCAGTACTTC CASSQGLVGYEQYF
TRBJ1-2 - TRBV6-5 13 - TGTGCCAGCAGTTACTACAACGGAGGAGGCTACACCTTC CASSYYNGGGYTF
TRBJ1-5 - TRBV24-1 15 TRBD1 TGTGCCACCAGTGATGGGGGACAGGGCAATCAGCCCCAGCATTTT CATSDGGQGNQPQHF
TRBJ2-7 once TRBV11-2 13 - TGTGCCAGCAGCTTAGCAGGGACAAGCGAGCAGTACTTC CASSLAGTSEQYF
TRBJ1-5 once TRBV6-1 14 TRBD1 TGTGCCAGCAGACTCGACAGGGCTTTTCAGCCCCAGCATTTT CASRLDRAFQPQHF
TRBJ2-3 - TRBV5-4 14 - TGTGCCAGCAGCCCTGGCCTCGCTCCAGATACGCAGTATTTT CASSPGLAPDTQYF
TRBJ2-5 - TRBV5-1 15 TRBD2 TGCGCCAGCAGCCCCCCTGACAGCGGGGGAAAGACCCAGTACTTC CASSPPDSGGKTQYF
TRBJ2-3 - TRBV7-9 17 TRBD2 TGTGCCAGCAGCTCAAGTATAAGCGGGAGGCGAACAGATACGCAGTATTTT CASSSSISGRRTDTQYF
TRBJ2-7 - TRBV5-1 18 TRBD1 TGCGCCAGCAGCTTGACCGACACTTGGACAGGGTTGTTCTACGAGCAGTACTTC CASSLTDTWTGLFYEQYF
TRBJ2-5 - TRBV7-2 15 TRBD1 TGTGCCAGCAGCTTGGGGACAGGACGGAGAGAGACCCAGTACTTC CASSLGTGRRETQYF
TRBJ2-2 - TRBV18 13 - TGTGCCAGCTCATTTAGTCGGACCGGGGAGCTGTTTTTT CASSFSRTGELFF
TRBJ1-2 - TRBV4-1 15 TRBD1 TGCGCCAGCAGCCATGGGACAGGGACAAACTATGGCTACACCTTC CASSHGTGTNYGYTF
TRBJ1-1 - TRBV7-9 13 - TGTGCCAGCAGCTCCGCGGGGCGGGTAGAAGCTTTCTTT CASSSAGRVEAFF
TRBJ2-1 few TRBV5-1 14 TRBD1 TGCGCCAGCAGTCAGGGGGATTTTCACAATGAGCAGTTCTTC CASSQGDFHNEQFF
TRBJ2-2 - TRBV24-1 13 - TGTGCCACCAGAGGACAGAACACCGGGGAGCTGTTTTTT CATRGQNTGELFF
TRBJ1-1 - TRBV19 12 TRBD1 TGTGCCAGTCTTCACGACAGGGCTGAAGCTTTCTTT CASLHDRAEAFF
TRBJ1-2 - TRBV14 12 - TGTGCCAGCAGCCAAGTGGGGGGTGGCTACACCTTC CASSQVGGGYTF
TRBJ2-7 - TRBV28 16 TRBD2 TGTGCCAGCAGTTTCCCGACTAGCGGCGGTACCTACGAGCAGTACTTC CASSFPTSGGTYEQYF
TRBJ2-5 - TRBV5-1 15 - TGCGCCAGCAGCCCGCAGGCCGGATCATTCGGGACCCAGTACTTC CASSPQAGSFGTQYF
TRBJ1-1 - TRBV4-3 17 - TGCGCCAGCAGCCAAGAGCTTTTAGGAGGGTTTAGCGGTGAAGCTTTCTTT CASSQELLGGFSGEAFF
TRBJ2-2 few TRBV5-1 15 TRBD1 TGCGCCAGCAGCCCGCGGACAGGGGAGGCCGGGGAGCTGTTTTTT CASSPRTGEAGELFF
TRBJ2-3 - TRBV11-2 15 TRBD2 TGTGCCAGCAGCTCTTGGGGAGGGCGGGCAGATACGCAGTATTTT CASSSWGGRADTQYF
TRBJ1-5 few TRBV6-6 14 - TGTGCCAGCAGCCGGGACACCTTTTATCAGCCCCAGCATTTT CASSRDTFYQPQHF
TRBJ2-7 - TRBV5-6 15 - - CASSLVGQGTLGGYF
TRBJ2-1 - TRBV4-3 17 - TGCGCCAGCAGCCAAGAGGCTCTGACTGGCCCCTACAATGAGCAGTTCTTC CASSQEALTGPYNEQFF
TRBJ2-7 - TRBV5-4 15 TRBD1 TGTGCCAGCAGCTTGGAGTTGGGACAGGGATACGAGCAGTACTTC CASSLELGQGYEQYF
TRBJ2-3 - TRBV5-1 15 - TGCGCCAGCCGCCCGGAGGGCACTAGCACAGATACGCAGTATTTT CASRPEGTSTDTQYF
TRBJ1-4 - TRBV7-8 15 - TGTGCCAGCAGCTTAGGGGCAGGGGAGACTGAAAAACTGTTTTTT CASSLGAGETEKLFF
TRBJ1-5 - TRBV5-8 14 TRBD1 TGTGCCAGCAGCTTGGGGACAGGGTTACAGCCCCAGCATTTT CASSLGTGLQPQHF
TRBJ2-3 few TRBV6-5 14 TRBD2 TGTGCCAGCAAGTCTAGCGGGGAAACAGATACGCAGTATTTT CASKSSGETDTQYF
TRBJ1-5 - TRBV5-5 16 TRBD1 TGTGCCAGCAGCCCACGGACAGGGAGGGGGATTCAGCCCCAGCATTTT CASSPRTGRGIQPQHF
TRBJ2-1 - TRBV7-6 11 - TGTGCCAGCAGTCTCCACAATGAGCAGTTCTTC CASSLHNEQFF
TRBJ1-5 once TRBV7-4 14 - TGTGCCAGCAGCTTCGGCAGGGCGGGACAGCCCCAGCATTTT CASSFGRAGQPQHF
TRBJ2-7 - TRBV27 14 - TGTGCCAGCAGTTATGCTAGAAATGTCTACGAGCAGTACTTC CASSYARNVYEQYF
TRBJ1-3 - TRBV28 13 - TGTGCCAGCAGTTTAAGCCCAGGAAACACCATATATTTT CASSLSPGNTIYF
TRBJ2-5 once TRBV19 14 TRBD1 TGTGCCAGTAGTGTCCGGGACAGGGGAGAGACCCAGTACTTC CASSVRDRGETQYF
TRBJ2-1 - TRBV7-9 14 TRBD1 TGTGCCAGCAGATCGGGACAGGGGGTAGGTGAGCAGTTCTTC CASRSGQGVGEQFF
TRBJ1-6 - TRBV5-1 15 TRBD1 TGCGCCAGCAGCTTGGGACAGGGTGATAATTCACCCCTCCACTTT CASSLGQGDNSPLHF
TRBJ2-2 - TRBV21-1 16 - TGTGCCAGCAGCCCCCGGCTACTAGCGGGTGGCGGGGAGCTGTTTTTT CASSPRLLAGGGELFF
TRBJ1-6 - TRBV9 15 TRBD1 TGTGCCAGCAGCGCTCGGGACAGGGGGGACTCACCCCTCCACTTT CASSARDRGDSPLHF
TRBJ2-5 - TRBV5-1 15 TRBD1 TGCGCCAGCAGCTTTTCCGGGACAGGGGACGAGACCCAGTACTTC CASSFSGTGDETQYF
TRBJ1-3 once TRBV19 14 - TGTGCCAGTAGGGGGGCCGGCTCTGGAAACACCATATATTTT CASRGAGSGNTIYF
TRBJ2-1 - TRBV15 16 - TGTGCCACCAGCAGAGAGGGGGCCTGGACAGCTAATGAGCAGTTCTTC CATSREGAWTANEQFF
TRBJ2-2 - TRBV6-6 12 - TGTGCCACAACTCGGGGTTCCGGGGAGCTGTTTTTT CATTRGSGELFF
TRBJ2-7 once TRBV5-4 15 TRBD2 TGTGCCAGCAGCCCCCGGGAGGGTAGCTCCTACGAGCAGTACTTC CASSPREGSSYEQYF
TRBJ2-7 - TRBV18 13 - TGTGCCAGCTCCACCAGTGAGGGTACGGAGCAGTACTTC CASSTSEGTEQYF
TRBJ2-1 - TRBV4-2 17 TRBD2 TGTGCCAGCAGCCTACCCGGGACTAGCGGGAAAAAGGGTGAGCAGTTCTTC CASSLPGTSGKKGEQFF
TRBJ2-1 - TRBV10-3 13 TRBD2 TGTGCCATCAAGGGACTAGCGGACAATGAGCAGTTCTTC CAIKGLADNEQFF
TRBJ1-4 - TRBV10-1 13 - TGCGCCAGCATACTCCCCGAGGGTGAAAAACTGTTTTTT CASILPEGEKLFF
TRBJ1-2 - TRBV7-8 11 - TGTGCCAGCAGCGGGGGCGGTGGCTACACCTTC CASSGGGGYTF
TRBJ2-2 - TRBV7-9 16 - TGTGCCAGCAGTACACCAACAGGGTCGGGCACCGGGGAGCTGTTTTTT CASSTPTGSGTGELFF
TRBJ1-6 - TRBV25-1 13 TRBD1 TGTGCCAGCAGGGGACAGGGAACTTCACCCCTCCACTTT CASRGQGTSPLHF
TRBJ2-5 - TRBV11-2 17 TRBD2 TGTGCCAGCAGCTTAGAGTACGGCGGGGGGGCCCTAGAGACCCAGTACTTC CASSLEYGGGALETQYF
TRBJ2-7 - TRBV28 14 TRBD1 TGTGCCAGCAATCGACAGGGGGACCCCCTCGAGCAGTACTTC CASNRQGDPLEQYF
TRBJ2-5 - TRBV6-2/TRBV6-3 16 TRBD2 TGTGCCAGCAGTCCCGGGGTAGCGGGGTCTGTGGAGACCCAGTACTTC CASSPGVAGSVETQYF
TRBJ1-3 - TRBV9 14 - TGTGCCAGCGCGGGCTATAAGAATGGAAACACCATATATTTT CASAGYKNGNTIYF
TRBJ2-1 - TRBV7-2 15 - TGTGCCAGCAGCGCTGCTCCCGGGACTCTCAATGAGCAGTTCTTC CASSAAPGTLNEQFF